These 26 T cell receptor beta chains originate from one sample sequenced in a study of cytomegalovirus exposure and HLA in healthy donors. The PCR contained 60 Vbeta and 13 Jbeta primers. Sequencing used immunoSEQ multiplex PCR; TCRdb keeps in-frame clones, though not all of them. The sample spans tens of thousands of clones; the ten largest clones claim 17%. Specimen: PBMCs. The receptors originated from a male donor in good health and CMV-seropositive.

This sequence joins TRBV19 and TRBJ1-4, with D possibly TRBD1 on 6 matching bases. The CDR3 covers 16 residues. CDR1 and CDR2 (germline): LNHDA, SQIVND (reference sequence). V dropped 8 bases and J dropped 2 bases, with 18 bases sitting between them. In DNA, the CDR3 is TGTGCCAGTCAGCGAAGACAGGTGGGGACTAATGAAAAACTGTTTTTT. Its protein product is CASQRRQVGTNEKLFF.

This chain links TRBV11-3 with TRBJ1-1, with 7 bases lining up with TRBD1. CDR3 length equals 14 residues. J gave up 2 bases and V 1 base, and 1 base lay outside the gene matches. The V gene's germline CDR1 is SGHNT and CDR2 YENEEA. DNA for the CDR3: TGTGCCAGCAGCTTAGGACAGGGAAACACTGAAGCTTTCTTT. Translating gives CASSLGQGNTEAFF.

The CDR3 protein is CASSQEPSGDDTGELFF. Here the CDR3 DNA reads TGTGCCAGCAGCCAAGAGCCCAGCGGGGACGACACCGGGGAGCTGTTTTTT. The chain recombines TRBV4-2 with TRBJ2-2; 7 bases match TRBD2. The CDR3 has 17 amino acids. J gave up 3 bases and V 0 bases, and 7 bases lay outside the gene matches. Germline lookup yields CDR1 LGHNA and CDR2 YNFKEQ.

This rearrangement joins TRBV4-1 to TRBJ2-2; D perhaps matches TRBD1 (6 bases). The germline V gene encodes CDR1 MGHRA and CDR2 YSYEKL. The CDR3 is 14 residues long. V dropped 4 bases and J dropped 2 bases, with 8 bases sitting between them. The CDR3 here is CASSPGQNTGELFF. The CDR3, as DNA: TGCGCCAGCAGCCCGGGACAAAACACCGGGGAGCTGTTTTTT.

The chain couples TRBV9 to TRBJ1-6; D is uncertain. The CDR3 has 15 residues. Germline V gene data show CDR1 as SGDLS and CDR2 as YYNGEE. The germline V and J ends were trimmed by 0 bases and 8 bases, with 12 bases remaining between them. The CDR3 DNA follows: TGTGCCAGCAGCGTAGGCGGGGATGGGTATTCACCCCTCCACTTT. The encoded protein is CASSVGGDGYSPLHF.

The chain has TRBV27 and TRBJ2-7; D may be TRBD1 (6 bases). The CDR3 runs 14 residues. CDR1 MNHEY and CDR2 SMNVEV come from the germline V gene (reference sequence). V was clipped by 4 bases and J by 3 bases, with 13 bases between them. The CDR3 region has the DNA TGTGCCAGCAGTTCCGGGACCAGGGGCTACGAGCAGTACTTC. This encodes CASSSGTRGYEQYF.

The chain employs TRBV5-1 and TRBJ1-1, with 8 bases aligning to TRBD1. Germline assignment: CDR1 SGHRS and CDR2 YFSETQ. V trimming: 4 bases; J trimming: 0 bases; junction bases outside the gene matches: 8. The CDR3 spans 16 residues. CDR3 coding DNA: TGCGCCAGCAGCGGCCGGGACAGGAGCATGAACACTGAAGCTTTCTTT. Its protein product is CASSGRDRSMNTEAFF.

The V gene is TRBV10-3, the J gene TRBJ1-2; 7 bases agree with TRBD1. The V and J ends lost 6 bases and 4 bases, in that order; junction bases with no gene match: 5. Germline V gives CDR1 ENHRY, CDR2 SYGVKD. The CDR3 is 13 amino acids. CDR3 in amino acids: CAIRKQGIYGYTF. The CDR3 DNA reads TGTGCCATCAGGAAACAGGGGATCTATGGCTACACCTTC.

The rearrangement joins TRBV7-3 to TRBJ1-1; D is unclear. Trimming removed 2 bases at V and 1 base at J, with 11 bases between. The length of the CDR3 is 15 residues. From germline, CDR1 is SGHTA and CDR2 FQGTGA. This chain's CDR3 is CASSLLGSENTEAFF. The CDR3, as DNA: TGTGCCAGCAGCTTATTGGGCAGTGAGAACACTGAAGCTTTCTTT.

This rearrangement joins TRBV10-3 to TRBJ2-7; weak D call: TRBD1 (6 bases). V gave up 4 bases and J gave up 1 base, with 8 bases separating them. There are 13 residues in the CDR3. Germline V gives CDR1 ENHRY, CDR2 SYGVKD. The CDR3 is CAISAGTSYEQYF. DNA of the CDR3: TGTGCCATCAGTGCCGGGACATCCTACGAGCAGTACTTC.

The chain employs TRBV4-2 and TRBJ2-7, with 9 bases lining up with TRBD2. There are 17 residues in the CDR3. J gave up 4 bases and V 3 bases, and 13 bases lay outside the gene matches. CDR1 is LGHNA and CDR2 is YNFKEQ in the germline V gene. The DNA of the CDR3 is TGTGCCAGCAGCCATCGAAGAGCTAGCGGGATCCCTTACGAGCAGTACTTC. Translation: CASSHRRASGIPYEQYF.

The chain couples TRBV5-8 to TRBJ2-7, with 7 bases lining up with TRBD1. Germline CDR1 and CDR2: SGHTS and YDEGEE. The CDR3 runs 14 residues. J was trimmed by 6 bases and V by 1 base; bases with no gene match: 7. The CDR3: CASSLYRGRGEQYF. The CDR3 bases are TGTGCCAGCAGCTTGTACAGGGGAAGAGGCGAGCAGTACTTC. Complete variable domain (other parts from reference TRBV5-8 and TRBJ2-7): EAGVTQSPTHLIKTRGQQATLRCSPISGHTSVYWYQQALGLGLQFLLWYDEGEERNRGNFPPRFSGRQFPNYSSELNVNALELEDSALYLCASSLYRGRGEQYFGPGTRLTVT.

The rearrangement joins TRBV6-1 to TRBJ2-2; no clear D gene. CDR1 and CDR2 (germline): MNHNS, SASEGT. The CDR3 sequence is 12 residues long. V was shortened by 10 bases and J by 5 bases, with 11 bases between the two germline ends. In DNA form, the CDR3 reads TGTGCCACCAGGATGAGGACCGGGGAGCTGTTTTTT. It encodes CATRMRTGELFF.

The CDR3 DNA reads as TGTGCCAGCAGCTCCCTGGGGACAGCCAATGAAAAACTGTTTTTT. It yields the protein CASSSLGTANEKLFF. The J gene is TRBJ1-4, the V gene TRBV5-4, with TRBD1 matching over 7 bases. The CDR3 loop spans 15 amino acids. Per the germline V gene, CDR1 is SGHNT and CDR2 is YYREEE (reference sequence). V was pared by 3 bases and J by 5 bases, with 7 bases of the junction left unmatched.

The chain employs TRBV6-5 and TRBJ1-1, with D perhaps TRBD1 (6 bases). The germline gives CDR1 MNHEY, CDR2 SVGAGI. This CDR3 contains 13 residues. Trimming stripped 6 bases from V and 7 bases from J, with 15 bases between. In DNA, the CDR3 is TGTGCCAGCAGAAAAGGGGGAGATCTTGAAGCTTTCTTT. Translating gives CASRKGGDLEAFF.

This chain links TRBV5-6 with TRBJ1-2; 9 bases fit TRBD1. CDR3 length: 14 amino acids. Per germline, CDR1 SGHDT and CDR2 YYEEEE. Germline trimming cut 0 bases from V and 7 bases from J; bases unmatched to any gene: 4. The CDR3 bases are TGTGCCAGCAGCTTGGGAGGACAGGGGAGTGGCTACACCTTC. Translating it yields CASSLGGQGSGYTF.

This chain connects TRBV6-1 to TRBJ1-2; unclear D gene. CDR1 is MNHNS, CDR2 SASEGT, per germline. This CDR3 has 13 residues. V lost 1 base to trimming and J lost 0 bases, with 3 bases between them. DNA for the CDR3: TGTGCCAGCAGTGAAGTAGCTAACTATGGCTACACCTTC. As protein: CASSEVANYGYTF.

V and J are TRBV5-4 and TRBJ2-7; 8 bases map to TRBD2. Trimming removed 0 bases from V and 6 bases from J; junction bases left unmatched: 8. The CDR3 has 15 amino acids. Germline CDR1 and CDR2: SGHNT and YYREEE (reference sequence). The CDR3: CASSLEASGHVEQYF. CDR3 nucleotide sequence: TGTGCCAGCAGCTTGGAGGCTAGCGGGCACGTCGAGCAGTACTTC.

The chain couples TRBV30 to TRBJ2-3; D is possibly TRBD1 (6 bases). Trimming stripped 4 bases from V and 4 bases from J, with 18 bases between. Germline CDR1 and CDR2: GTSNPN and SVGIG (reference sequence). The CDR3 consists of 15 residues. CDR3: CAWILGPGVADTQYF. The CDR3 DNA sequence: TGTGCCTGGATCCTTGGTCCAGGGGTGGCAGATACGCAGTATTTT.

The V call is TRBV6-6, the J call TRBJ1-2; 8 nucleotides match TRBD1. Trimming removed 6 bases from V and 5 bases from J; junction bases left unmatched: 5. Germline assignment: CDR1 MNHNY and CDR2 SVGAGI (reference sequence). CDR3 length equals 13 residues. The CDR3 sequence is CASSSQGVYGYTF. CDR3 coding DNA: TGTGCCAGCAGCTCACAGGGGGTTTATGGCTACACCTTC.

CDR3 amino acids: CASSPGGTGYFSEQYF. CDR3 sequence (DNA): TGTGCCAGCAGTCCGGGGGGGACAGGGTATTTCTCCGAGCAGTACTTC. The rearrangement links TRBV28 to TRBJ2-7; D may be TRBD1 (9 bases). V was shortened by 5 bases and J by 6 bases, with 23 bases between the two germline ends. CDR3 length: 16 amino acids. CDR1 is MDHEN, CDR2 SYDVKM, per germline. Looking up the rest from reference TRBV28 and TRBJ2-7 gives the full variable domain: DVKVTQSSRYLVKRTGEKVFLECVQDMDHENMFWYRQDPGLGLRLIYFSYDVKMKEKGDIPEGYSVSREKKERFSLILESASTNQTSMYLCASSPGGTGYFSEQYFGPGTRLTVT.

The V and J genes are TRBV28 and TRBJ1-1, with 9 bases that match TRBD1. Germline CDR1 reads MDHEN; CDR2 reads SYDVKM. V dropped 5 bases and J dropped 3; count of bases not matched to a gene: 10. This CDR3 spans 16 amino acids. CDR3 sequence: CASSTRTGEGDTEAFF. The CDR3 coding sequence is TGTGCCAGCAGTACACGGACAGGGGAGGGGGACACTGAAGCTTTCTTT.

The chain is built from TRBV30 and TRBJ1-2, with D perhaps matching TRBD1 (5 bases). Trimming stripped 2 bases from V and 3 bases from J, with 13 bases between. Germline values: CDR1 GTSNPN, CDR2 SVGIG (reference sequence). The CDR3 loop spans 14 amino acids. The DNA for the CDR3 is TGTGCCTGGAGTTCCGGGACTAGCTACTATGGCTACACCTTC. Translation gives CAWSSGTSYYGYTF.

The V gene is TRBV29-1, the J gene TRBJ1-4, with D tentatively TRBD1 (6 bases). Per the germline V gene, CDR1 is SQVTM and CDR2 is ANQGSEA. The CDR3 has 13 amino acids. The germline V and J ends were trimmed by 5 bases and 7 bases, with 14 bases remaining between them. The DNA of the CDR3 is TGCAGCGTTTCCGCAGGGGTGGGTGAAAAACTGTTTTTT. The encoded protein is CSVSAGVGEKLFF.

The V and J genes are TRBV11-2 and TRBJ1-4; no definite D call. Trimming took off 8 bases at V and 4 bases at J, with 11 bases between the two ends. CDR1 and CDR2 from the germline V gene are SGHAT and FQNNGV. The CDR3 is 13 amino acids. Written as DNA, the CDR3 is TGTGCCAGCGCCAATAACGGTAATGAAAAACTGTTTTTT. Residues: CASANNGNEKLFF.

The chain has TRBV6-5 and TRBJ2-1, with D maybe TRBD1 (6 bases). Germline V lookup: CDR1 MNHEY, CDR2 SVGAGI. V shed 0 bases and J shed 6 bases, with 9 bases lying between them. The CDR3 has 14 residues. Here the CDR3 reads CASSYSAGANEQFF. For the CDR3, the DNA is TGTGCCAGCAGTTACTCGGCAGGGGCCAATGAGCAGTTCTTC.